One sample yielded the 22 T cell receptor beta chains listed below, sequenced in a study of regulatory T cells in long-lasting Graves disease. For TCR beta, libraries came from iRepertoire HTBI primers and Arm-PCR of CDR3 regions. TCRdb fed the multiplex PCR reads into MiXCR, producing one record per CDR3 protein. The sample has a few hundred thousand distinct CDR3 sequences, approximately 15% seen once. The time point denotes: newly diagnosed GD, antithyroid drugs for less than 3 months. Construction of the TCR library relied on RNA isolated from PBMCs. These data were likewise used in another study, on T cells in Graves' hyperthyroidism and ophthalmopathy.

Sequencing was performed on peripheral blood mononuclear cells (PBMCs), taken at new diagnosis, from a patient treated with antithyroid drugs. Source of these receptors: a woman aged 40 to 50 with Graves disease.

This clonotype has a count of ten or more. The V and J genes are TRBV11-3 and TRBJ2-7; 10 bases are shared with TRBD2. The germline CDR1 and CDR2 sequences are SGHNT and YENEEA. The CDR3 is 14 amino acids. V was pared by 5 bases and J by 2 bases, with 3 bases of the junction left unmatched. This CDR3 is CASSPAGGPYEQYF. CDR3 sequence (DNA): TGTGCCAGCAGCCCAGCGGGAGGGCCCTACGAGCAGTACTTC.

This clonotype has a count of ten or more. This rearrangement joins TRBV18 to TRBJ2-1, with unresolved D. The CDR3 has 17 amino acids. V was pared by 0 bases and J by 0 bases, with 12 bases between. Germline-derived CDR1 and CDR2 are KGHSH and LQKENI. CDR3 loop: CASSPPYNSPSYNEQFF. CDR3 DNA sequence: TGTGCCAGCTCACCACCTTATAACAGCCCCTCCTACAATGAGCAGTTCTTC.

This clonotype appeared many times. The chain is built from TRBV10-3 and TRBJ2-2, with TRBD1 matching over 10 bases. CDR3 length equals 15 residues. The germline V gene encodes CDR1 ENHRY and CDR2 SYGVKD. After removal of 6 bases from V and 6 bases from J, the junction contained 7 bases not matched to a gene. The CDR3: CAISDGQGDAGELFF. The CDR3 coding sequence is TGTGCCATCAGCGACGGACAGGGGGACGCCGGGGAGCTGTTTTTT.

The gene calls are TRBV4-1 and TRBJ2-2, with TRBD2 identical over 10 bases. Germline CDR1 MGHRA, CDR2 YSYEKL. The V gene end was trimmed by 4 bases and the J gene end by 0 bases; junction bases not matched to a gene: 17. The CDR3 extends over 21 amino acids. CDR3 in amino acids: CASSPHDPLAGVYTNTGELFF. The CDR3 DNA follows: TGCGCCAGCAGCCCCCACGACCCGCTAGCGGGGGTCTATACGAACACCGGGGAGCTGTTTTTT.

In this sample, this clonotype turned up many times. The chain carries TRBV24-1 and TRBJ2-1; TRBD1 matches at 8 bases. This CDR3 has 15 amino acids. CDR1 is KGHDR, CDR2 SFDVKD, per germline. Losses at the gene ends were 3 bases for V and 7 bases for J; bases not matched to a gene: 7. The CDR3 protein is CATSDVTGDGNEQFF. The CDR3 DNA sequence: TGTGCCACCAGTGATGTGACAGGGGATGGGAATGAGCAGTTCTTC.

This clonotype was counted ten times or more. The chain carries TRBV6-5 and TRBJ2-5; weak D call: TRBD1 (6 bases). The germline V gene has CDR1 MNHEY and CDR2 SVGAGI. The CDR3 runs to 16 residues. Trimming stripped 2 bases from V and 3 bases from J, with 16 bases between. The CDR3 nucleotides are TGTGCCAGCAGTTACGTCAGGGGCGAGGGGGAAGAGACCCAGTACTTC. Translating gives CASSYVRGEGEETQYF.

This clonotype was picked up many times. This chain links TRBV11-2 with TRBJ2-2; D not certain. The CDR3 consists of 15 residues. V was trimmed by 1 base and J by 1 base, leaving 7 bases between them. The germline V gene encodes CDR1 SGHAT and CDR2 FQNNGV. Here the CDR3 reads CASSLVAGNTGELFF. Written as DNA, the CDR3 is TGTGCCAGCAGCTTAGTGGCCGGGAACACCGGGGAGCTGTTTTTT.

As concerns this clonotype: A read error likely explains this, since a far larger clone differs by one base. This sequence joins TRBV6-2 or TRBV6-3 and TRBJ1-4, with TRBD1 as a possible D gene (6 bases). The germline V gene encodes CDR1 MNHEY and CDR2 SVGEGT. The CDR3 loop spans 16 amino acids. Trimming removed 5 bases from V and 10 bases from J, with 23 bases in between. The CDR3 DNA is TGTGCCAGCAGTGAACCTCCGGGACACGAGAGGGGAAAACTGTTTTTT. Protein: CASSEPPGHERGKLFF.

This rearrangement joins TRBV18 to TRBJ1-4, with a weak D call TRBD1 (5 bases). Trimming cost V 4 bases and J 0 bases, with 18 bases left between them. The CDR3 extends over 18 amino acids. Germline V lookup: CDR1 KGHSH, CDR2 LQKENI. CDR3: CASSRERGSGATNEKLFF. The CDR3, as DNA: TGTGCCAGCTCACGAGAACGGGGGAGTGGAGCAACTAATGAAAAACTGTTTTTT. Full variable domain (remainder filled in from reference TRBV18 and TRBJ1-4): NAGVMQNPRHLVRRRGQEARLRCSPMKGHSHVYWYRQLPEEGLKFMVYLQKENIIDESGMPKERFSAEFPKEGPSILRIQQVVRGDSAAYFCASSRERGSGATNEKLFFGSGTQLSVL.

This clonotype appeared a single time. Given a far larger clone just one base away, this is likely a sequencing read error. The CDR3 sequence is CASSPSSGRARSSYNEQFF. The CDR3 DNA sequence: TGTGCCAGCAGTCCCTCGAGCGGGAGAGCCCGAAGCTCCTACAATGAGCAGTTCTTC. The chain joins TRBV7-8 to TRBJ2-1; 8 positions agree with TRBD2. This CDR3 region has 19 residues. The trim removed 6 bases at V and 0 bases at J, leaving 16 bases unmatched. Germline-derived CDR1 and CDR2 are SGHVS and FQNEAQ.

This sequence joins TRBV6-1 and TRBJ2-7, with TRBD1 identical over 11 bases. V was clipped by 7 bases and J by 4 bases; unmatched bases: 3. This CDR3 has 13 residues. Germline lookup yields CDR1 MNHNS and CDR2 SASEGT. The CDR3 region has the DNA TGTGCCAGCACGGACAGGGGGCAATACGAGCAGTACTTC. Its protein product is CASTDRGQYEQYF.

The CDR3 nucleotides are TGTGCCAGTCGTAGGCGGGAGGGGTACAATGAGCAGTTCTTC. As protein: CASRRREGYNEQFF. The chain combines TRBV19 with TRBJ2-1; 9 nucleotides align to TRBD2. The germline V gene encodes CDR1 LNHDA and CDR2 SQIVND (reference sequence). The length of the CDR3 is 14 residues. J gave up 4 bases and V 8 bases, and 6 bases lay outside the gene matches.

The V and J genes are TRBV11-2 and TRBJ1-1; perhaps TRBD1 as D (5 bases). The CDR3 contains 13 residues. Germline-derived CDR1 and CDR2 are SGHAT and FQNNGV. Trimming pared 6 bases from V and 3 bases from J, leaving 11 bases between. This CDR3 is CASRTDSYTEAFF. In DNA, the CDR3 is TGTGCCAGCAGAACCGACAGTTACACTGAAGCTTTCTTT.

Turning to this clonotype: This clone may be a read error of a much larger clone one base away. This chain links TRBV12-3 or TRBV12-4 with TRBJ2-1; D perhaps matches TRBD1 (6 bases). The CDR3 loop spans 15 amino acids. CDR3 region: CASIIGQQRYNEQSF. The CDR3 coding sequence is TGTGCCAGCATCATTGGACAGCAAAGATACAATGAGCAGTCCTTC.

The J gene is TRBJ2-7, the V gene TRBV27; D is ambiguous. This CDR3 has 10 amino acids. Germline V gives CDR1 MNHEY, CDR2 SMNVEV (reference sequence). The V end was cut by 5 bases, the J end by 6 bases, with 5 bases between. The CDR3 coding sequence is TGTGCCAGCAGTCCCGTCGAGCAGTACTTC. It yields the protein CASSPVEQYF.

This clonotype was found once. The J gene is TRBJ2-7, the V gene TRBV28, with 8 bases that match TRBD1. Germline V lookup: CDR1 MDHEN, CDR2 SYDVKM. V dropped 6 bases and J dropped 0; count of bases not matched to a gene: 4. This CDR3 contains 14 residues. CDR3 DNA: TGTGCCAGCAGGGACAGGGCCAGCTCCTACGAGCAGTACTTC. Protein product: CASRDRASSYEQYF.

As regards this clonotype: No conserved phenylalanine or tryptophan ends this CDR3, so it is likely a read error. The chain has TRBV16 and TRBJ2-1, with 8 positions matching TRBD2. This CDR3 spans 15 amino acids. Germline CDR1 and CDR2: KGHSY and FQNENV. The junction had 6 bases not matched to a gene; V was cut back by 2 bases and J by 6 bases. CDR3: CASSQTSGPSNEQFV. The CDR3 DNA reads as TGTGCCAGCAGCCAAACTAGCGGACCCAGCAATGAGCAGTTCGTC.

This clonotype was seen repeatedly, ten times or more. The chain links TRBV30 to TRBJ2-1; 7 bases map to TRBD2. This CDR3 region has 15 residues. Germline V gene data show CDR1 as GTSNPN and CDR2 as SVGIG (reference sequence). With V trimmed by 5 bases and J by 9 bases, 16 bases remained unmatched. DNA for the CDR3: TGTGCCTGGTCACACGGGGCGGGAGCTTCGGGTGAGCAGTTCTTC. It codes for CAWSHGAGASGEQFF.

This clonotype has at least ten counts. The V and J genes are TRBV29-1 and TRBJ2-1; 9 bases are a match to TRBD1. The V segment lost 4 bases and the J segment 6 bases; nucleotides outside the gene matches: 7. CDR3 length: 14 amino acids. Germline values: CDR1 SQVTM, CDR2 ANQGSEA. The CDR3 DNA is TGCAGCGTTGGTCCGGGACAGGGAGGCAATGAGCAGTTCTTC. Translating gives CSVGPGQGGNEQFF.

This clonotype was observed many times. J is TRBJ2-3 and V is TRBV29-1; D is possibly TRBD2 (5 bases). CDR1 and CDR2 from the germline V gene are SQVTM and ANQGSEA. Trimming removed 4 bases from V and 5 bases from J, with 16 bases in between. This CDR3 has 14 amino acids. The DNA for the CDR3 is TGCAGCGTTGTAGAGGGCGTAATGGGAGATACGCAGTATTTT. It encodes CSVVEGVMGDTQYF.

This clonotype was observed many times. The chain recombines TRBV3-1 with TRBJ2-1; D is ambiguous. Germline values: CDR1 LGHDT, CDR2 YNNKEL (reference sequence). Trimming took off 0 bases at V and 1 base at J, with 7 bases between the two ends. The CDR3 consists of 15 residues. The CDR3 DNA follows: TGTGCCAGCAGCCAAGATGGCGGATCCTACAATGAGCAGTTCTTC. Amino acids: CASSQDGGSYNEQFF.

This clonotype came up many times. J is TRBJ2-3 and V is TRBV7-2; D uncertain. In germline, CDR1 is SGHTA, CDR2 FQGNSA. Trimming took off 5 bases at V and 0 bases at J, with 6 bases between the two ends. This CDR3 comprises 13 residues. Here the CDR3 DNA reads TGTGCCAGCAGCCAGCCTAGCACAGATACGCAGTATTTT. This codes for CASSQPSTDTQYF. Full variable domain (missing parts from reference TRBV7-2 and TRBJ2-3): GAGVSQSPSNKVTEKGKDVELRCDPISGHTALYWYRQSLGQGLEFLIYFQGNSAPDKSGLPSDRFSAERTGGSVSTLTIQRTQQEDSAVYLCASSQPSTDTQYFGPGTRLTVL.